Detailed here is one TCR beta chain. The data are from a study of a mutant IDH1 vaccine in newly diagnosed glioma. Whole-study context: Every participant had undergone radiotherapy, temozolomide, or both before, and most underwent both.

Data came from immunoSEQ multiplex PCR; TCRdb stores just in-frame clones and leaves some out. The sample lists about 34,000 clones; over 60% were seen once. The time point denotes: baseline, week 1 (first vaccination visit). The treatment here: pre-vaccination baseline after standard-of-care therapy. V lost 3 bases, J lost 4 bases, and 4 bases lay in between. Germline values: CDR1 SGHTA, CDR2 FQGNSA. This CDR3 region has 13 residues. The sequencing used peripheral blood mononuclear cells (PBMCs), collected from a glioma patient treated with radiotherapy, temozolomide or both. This clonotype was obtained from a man aged 50 to 60 with glioma. Some clones in this sample may be carry-over from other donors' samples. V usage is TRBV7-2 and J usage is TRBJ2-6, with no clear D. CDR3 bases: TGTGCCAGCAGCTTCAGAGGGGCCAACGTCCTGACTTTC. As protein: CASSFRGANVLTF.